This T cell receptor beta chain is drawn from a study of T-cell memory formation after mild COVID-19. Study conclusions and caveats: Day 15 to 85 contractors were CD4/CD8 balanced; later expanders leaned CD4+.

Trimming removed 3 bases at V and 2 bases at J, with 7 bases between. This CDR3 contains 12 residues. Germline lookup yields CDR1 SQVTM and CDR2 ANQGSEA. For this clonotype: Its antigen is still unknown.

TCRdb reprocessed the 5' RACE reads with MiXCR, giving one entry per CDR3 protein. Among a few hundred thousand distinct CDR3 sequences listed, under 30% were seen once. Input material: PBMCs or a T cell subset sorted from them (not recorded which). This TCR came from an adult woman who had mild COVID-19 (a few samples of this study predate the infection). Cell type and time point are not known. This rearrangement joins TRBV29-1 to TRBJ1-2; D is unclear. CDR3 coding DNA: TGCAGCGTTGAGTCCGAGAACTATGGCTACACCTTC. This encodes CSVESENYGYTF.